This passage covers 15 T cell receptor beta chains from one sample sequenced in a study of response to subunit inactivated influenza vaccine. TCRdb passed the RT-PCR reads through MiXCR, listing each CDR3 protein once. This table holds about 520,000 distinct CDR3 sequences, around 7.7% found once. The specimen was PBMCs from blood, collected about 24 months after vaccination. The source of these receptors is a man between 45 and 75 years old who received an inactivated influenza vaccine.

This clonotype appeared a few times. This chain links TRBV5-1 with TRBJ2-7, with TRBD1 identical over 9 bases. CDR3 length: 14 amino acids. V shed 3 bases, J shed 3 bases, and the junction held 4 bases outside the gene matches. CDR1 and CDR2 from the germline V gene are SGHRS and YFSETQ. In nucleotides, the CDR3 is TGCGCCAGCAGCTGGGGACAGGGCTACTACGAGCAGTACTTC. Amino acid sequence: CASSWGQGYYEQYF.

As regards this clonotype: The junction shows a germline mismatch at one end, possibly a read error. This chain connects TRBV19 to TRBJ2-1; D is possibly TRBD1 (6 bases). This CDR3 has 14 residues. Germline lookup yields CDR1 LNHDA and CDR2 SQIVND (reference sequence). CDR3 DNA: TGTGACAGTACCTCTAGGGGGTCCTACAATGAGCAGTTCTTC. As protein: CDSTSRGSYNEQFF.

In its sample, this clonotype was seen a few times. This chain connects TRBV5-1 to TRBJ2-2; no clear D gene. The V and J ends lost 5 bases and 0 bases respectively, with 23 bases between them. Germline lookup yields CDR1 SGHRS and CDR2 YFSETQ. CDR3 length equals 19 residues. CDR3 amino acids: CASRKNQESYLSNTGELFF. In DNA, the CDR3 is TGCGCCAGCAGGAAGAACCAAGAGTCTTATTTATCGAACACCGGGGAGCTGTTTTTT.

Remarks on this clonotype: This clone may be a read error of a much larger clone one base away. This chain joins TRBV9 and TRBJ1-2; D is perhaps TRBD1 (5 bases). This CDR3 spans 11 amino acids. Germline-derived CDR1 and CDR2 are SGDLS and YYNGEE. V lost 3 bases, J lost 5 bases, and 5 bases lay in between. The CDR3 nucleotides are TGTGCCAGCAGCGGACAGTATGGCTACACCTTC. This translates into CASSGQYGYTF.

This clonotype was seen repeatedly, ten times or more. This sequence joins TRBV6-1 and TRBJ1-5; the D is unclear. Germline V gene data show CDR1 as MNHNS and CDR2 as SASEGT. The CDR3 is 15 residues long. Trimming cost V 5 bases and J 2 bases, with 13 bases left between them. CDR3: CASSPVRGGNQPQHF. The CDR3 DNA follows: TGTGCCAGCAGTCCCGTGCGTGGTGGCAATCAGCCCCAGCATTTT.

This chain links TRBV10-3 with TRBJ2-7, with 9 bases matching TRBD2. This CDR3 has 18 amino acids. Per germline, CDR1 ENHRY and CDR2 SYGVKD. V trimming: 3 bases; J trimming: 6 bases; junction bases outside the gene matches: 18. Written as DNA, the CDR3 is TGTGCCATCAGTGAAGGGATAAGGACTAGCGAAAGTCTCCTCGAGCAGTACTTC. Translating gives CAISEGIRTSESLLEQYF.

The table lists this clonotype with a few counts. CDR3 DNA: TGTGCCAGCAGTGCGAGAATAGACAGGGGCAGAGAGCAGTACTTC. Translation gives CASSARIDRGREQYF. J is TRBJ2-7 and V is TRBV2; TRBD1 matches 8 bases. The CDR3 has 15 residues. J was trimmed by 7 bases and V by 4 bases; bases with no gene match: 12. Germline loops: CDR1 SNHLY, CDR2 FYNNEI. Drawing the rest from reference TRBV2 and TRBJ2-7, the complete variable domain is EPEVTQTPSHQVTQMGQEVILRCVPISNHLYFYWYRQILGQKVEFLVSFYNNEISEKSEIFDDQFSVERPDGSNFTLKIRSTKLEDSAMYFCASSARIDRGREQYFGPGTRLTVT.

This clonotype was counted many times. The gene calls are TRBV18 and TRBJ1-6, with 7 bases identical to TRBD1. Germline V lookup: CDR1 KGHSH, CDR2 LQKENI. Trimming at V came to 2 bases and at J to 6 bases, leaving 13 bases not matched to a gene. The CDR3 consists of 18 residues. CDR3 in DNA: TGTGCCAGCTCACCAAATAGTTTGCGGACAGGCGCTAATTCACCCCTCCACTTT. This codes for CASSPNSLRTGANSPLHF.

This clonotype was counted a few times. CDR3: CASGLSGEQFF. The DNA for the CDR3 is TGTGCCAGCGGGTTAAGCGGTGAGCAGTTCTTC. The chain employs TRBV28 and TRBJ2-1, with D possibly being TRBD2 (5 bases). Germline V gives CDR1 MDHEN, CDR2 SYDVKM. CDR3 length: 11 amino acids. The V end was cut by 8 bases, the J end by 9 bases, with 11 bases between.

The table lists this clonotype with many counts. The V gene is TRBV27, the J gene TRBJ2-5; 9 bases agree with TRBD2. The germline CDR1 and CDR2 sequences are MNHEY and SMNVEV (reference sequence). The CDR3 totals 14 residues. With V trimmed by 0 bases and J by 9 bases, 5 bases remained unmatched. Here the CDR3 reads CASSLSVAGGAQYF. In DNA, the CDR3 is TGTGCCAGCAGTTTATCGGTGGCGGGGGGGGCCCAGTACTTC.

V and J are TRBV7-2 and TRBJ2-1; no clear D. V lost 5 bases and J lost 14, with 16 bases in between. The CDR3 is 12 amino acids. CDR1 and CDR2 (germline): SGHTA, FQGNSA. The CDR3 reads CASSHDTPLKFF. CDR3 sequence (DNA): TGTGCCAGCAGCCATGACACCCCTCTGAAGTTCTTC.

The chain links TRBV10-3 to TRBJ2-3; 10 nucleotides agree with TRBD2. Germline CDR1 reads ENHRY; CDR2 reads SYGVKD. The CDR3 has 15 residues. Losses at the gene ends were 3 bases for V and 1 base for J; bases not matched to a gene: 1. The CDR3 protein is CAISDGTSGTDTQYF. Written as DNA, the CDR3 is TGTGCCATCAGTGACGGGACTAGCGGCACAGATACGCAGTATTTT.

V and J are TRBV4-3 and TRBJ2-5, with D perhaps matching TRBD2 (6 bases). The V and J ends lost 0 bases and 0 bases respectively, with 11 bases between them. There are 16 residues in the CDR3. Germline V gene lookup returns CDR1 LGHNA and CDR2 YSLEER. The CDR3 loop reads CASSQDGGYNQETQYF. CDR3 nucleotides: TGCGCCAGCAGCCAAGATGGGGGGTATAACCAAGAGACCCAGTACTTC.

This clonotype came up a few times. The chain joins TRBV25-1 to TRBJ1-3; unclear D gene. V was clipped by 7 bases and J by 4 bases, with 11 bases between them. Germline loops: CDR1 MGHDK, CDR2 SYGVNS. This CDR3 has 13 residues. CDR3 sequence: CASTPGTGNTIYF. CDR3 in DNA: TGTGCCAGCACCCCAGGCACGGGAAACACCATATATTTT.

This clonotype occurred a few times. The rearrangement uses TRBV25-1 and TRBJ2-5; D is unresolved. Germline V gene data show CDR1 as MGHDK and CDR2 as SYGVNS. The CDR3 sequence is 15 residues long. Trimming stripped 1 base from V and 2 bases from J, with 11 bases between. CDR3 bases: TGTGCCAGCAGTGAATCCCGGGTTCTACAAGAGACCCAGTACTTC. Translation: CASSESRVLQETQYF.